The rows below give T cell receptor beta chains drawn from one sample of a study of blood T cell repertoires in COVID-19. Here immunoSEQ multiplex PCR was the method, and the copy in TCRdb shows in-frame clones only, minus some. The sample shows around 450,000 clones, around 87% of them seen only once. The sequenced sample was PBMCs or T cells enriched from blood (not recorded which). Every receptor here comes from a young woman who had recovered from COVID-19. The CDR3 runs from the conserved cysteine through the conserved F or W. Fields, in order: D gene, J gene, clone size, CDR3 length, V gene, CDR3 DNA, CDR3 protein. A D gene is named only where the DNA matches it firmly. Clone size appears in some rows only: once, few, many, or a class for an expanded clone.

D: TRBD2; J: TRBJ2-2; size: .; length: 17; V: TRBV11-3; DNA: TGTGCCAGCAGCAACCGGCGGGGGGGCCCCAACACCGGGGAGCTGTTTTTT; CDR3: CASSNRRGGPNTGELFF
D: .; J: TRBJ1-1; size: .; length: 12; V: TRBV5-1; DNA: TGCGCCAGCAGGACAGCGAACACTGAAGCTTTCTTT; CDR3: CASRTANTEAFF
D: .; J: TRBJ1-1; size: .; length: 11; V: TRBV9; DNA: TGTGCCAGCAGCGCCGGGGGTGAAGCTTTCTTT; CDR3: CASSAGGEAFF
D: TRBD1; J: TRBJ2-1; size: .; length: 16; V: TRBV2; DNA: TGTGCCAGCAGTGGGGGGACAGCGACACGAGCCAATGAGCAGTTCTTC; CDR3: CASSGGTATRANEQFF
D: .; J: TRBJ1-2; size: .; length: 12; V: TRBV30; DNA: TGTGCCTGGAGTCGAGCGGGGTATGGCTACACCTTC; CDR3: CAWSRAGYGYTF
D: .; J: TRBJ1-1; size: .; length: 17; V: TRBV27; DNA: TGTGCCAGCAGTTTTTCCCCGCCAGGGATGGCGAGCACTGAAGCTTTCTTT; CDR3: CASSFSPPGMASTEAFF
D: TRBD1; J: TRBJ2-2; size: .; length: 16; V: TRBV18; DNA: TGTGCCAGCTCACCGGGACAGATTGAGAACACCGGGGAGCTGTTTTTT; CDR3: CASSPGQIENTGELFF
D: TRBD2; J: TRBJ2-5; size: .; length: 17; V: TRBV4-1; DNA: TGCGCCAGCAGCCGACGAGCGGGGGGGCGAGTCCAAGAGACCCAGTACTTC; CDR3: CASSRRAGGRVQETQYF
D: .; J: TRBJ2-7; size: .; length: 14; V: TRBV28; DNA: TGTGCCAGCAGTTTAACTCAGGGTCCCTACGAGCAGTACTTC; CDR3: CASSLTQGPYEQYF
D: TRBD2; J: TRBJ2-5; size: .; length: 16; V: TRBV27; DNA: TGTGCCAGCAGTTTCCGTTCTGGGACTAGCGGGGAGACCCAGTACTTC; CDR3: CASSFRSGTSGETQYF
D: TRBD1; J: TRBJ1-5; size: .; length: 14; V: TRBV19; DNA: TGTGCCAGTAGTATAAAGGGGGCGGATCAGCCCCAGCATTTT; CDR3: CASSIKGADQPQHF
D: .; J: TRBJ2-1; size: .; length: 14; V: TRBV5-1; DNA: TGCGCCAGCAGCCTTGACGGAGGCAACAATGAGCAGTTCTTC; CDR3: CASSLDGGNNEQFF
D: TRBD2; J: TRBJ2-5; size: few; length: 14; V: TRBV3-1/TRBV3-2; DNA: TGTGCCAGCAGCCCTGCGGGAGAGGAAGAGACCCAGTACTTC; CDR3: CASSPAGEEETQYF
D: TRBD1; J: TRBJ1-5; size: .; length: 16; V: TRBV10-1; DNA: TGCGCCAGCAGTGTCATATATGACAGGGTTAGTCAGCCCCAGCATTTT; CDR3: CASSVIYDRVSQPQHF
D: TRBD1; J: TRBJ2-3; size: .; length: 14; V: TRBV2; DNA: TGTGCCAGCAGGATGGACAGGGCTACAGATACGCAGTATTTT; CDR3: CASRMDRATDTQYF
D: .; J: TRBJ1-1; size: .; length: 12; V: TRBV30; DNA: TGTGCCTGGAGTGGGCAGTACACTGAAGCTTTCTTT; CDR3: CAWSGQYTEAFF
D: .; J: TRBJ1-1; size: .; length: 14; V: TRBV5-1; DNA: TGCGCCAGCAGCTCTCGGGGGGGATGGACTGAAGCTTTCTTT; CDR3: CASSSRGGWTEAFF
D: .; J: TRBJ2-7; size: .; length: 11; V: TRBV6-1; DNA: TGTGCCAGCAAGGACAGTAACGAGCAGTACTTC; CDR3: CASKDSNEQYF
D: .; J: TRBJ2-2; size: few; length: 14; V: TRBV3-1/TRBV3-2; DNA: TGTGCCAGCGGTAAGACGGAGGATCCCGGGGAGCTGTTTTTT; CDR3: CASGKTEDPGELFF
D: .; J: TRBJ2-7; size: .; length: 11; V: TRBV19; DNA: TGTGCCAGTACCGACAGGTACGAGCAGTACTTC; CDR3: CASTDRYEQYF
D: .; J: TRBJ1-5; size: once; length: 13; V: TRBV30; DNA: TGTGCCTGGAGTGTAGACGGAGCTCAGCCCCAGCATTTT; CDR3: CAWSVDGAQPQHF
D: .; J: TRBJ2-7; size: .; length: 15; V: TRBV15; DNA: TGTGCCACCAGCAGAGATAAATCCAGGGTCGGCGAGCAGTACTTC; CDR3: CATSRDKSRVGEQYF
D: .; J: TRBJ1-2; size: once; length: 13; V: TRBV6-5; DNA: TGTGCCAGCAGTTACGAGGCAGGGTATGGCTACACCTTC; CDR3: CASSYEAGYGYTF
D: .; J: TRBJ1-5; size: .; length: 15; V: TRBV19; DNA: TGTGCCAGTAGTATAGGCAGGGGAAGCAATCAGCCCCAGCATTTT; CDR3: CASSIGRGSNQPQHF
D: .; J: TRBJ1-1; size: .; length: 14; V: TRBV5-1; DNA: TGCGCCAGCAGCCCCCAGACAGCGAACACTGAAGCTTTCTTT; CDR3: CASSPQTANTEAFF
D: .; J: TRBJ2-2; size: .; length: 13; V: TRBV7-6; DNA: TGTGCCAGCAGCTTACCAGGGACCGGGGAGCTGTTTTTT; CDR3: CASSLPGTGELFF
D: .; J: TRBJ1-1; size: .; length: 15; V: TRBV19; DNA: TGTGCCAGTAGTTGGCGGGGGGTTCAGGACACTGAAGCTTTCTTT; CDR3: CASSWRGVQDTEAFF
D: TRBD2; J: TRBJ2-7; size: .; length: 13; V: TRBV6-5; DNA: TGTGCCAGCAGTTCCCAAGGGACTAGCACACAGTACTTC; CDR3: CASSSQGTSTQYF
D: .; J: TRBJ1-3; size: .; length: 16; V: TRBV5-1; DNA: TGCGCCAGCAGCGGTACAGGGACCTTCTCTGGAAACACCATATATTTT; CDR3: CASSGTGTFSGNTIYF
D: .; J: TRBJ1-1; size: .; length: 14; V: TRBV5-4; DNA: TGTGCCAGCACCCCTCGTGGAGGGAACACTGAAGCTTTCTTT; CDR3: CASTPRGGNTEAFF
D: .; J: TRBJ1-3; size: .; length: 15; V: TRBV6-5; DNA: TGTGCCAGCAGCCCGGACTCTACGACTGGAAACACCATATATTTT; CDR3: CASSPDSTTGNTIYF
D: .; J: TRBJ2-7; size: .; length: 16; V: TRBV19; DNA: TGTGCCAGTAGTATTCGAAGGGGCACTAAAGTCTACGAGCAGTACTTC; CDR3: CASSIRRGTKVYEQYF
D: TRBD1; J: TRBJ2-5; size: once; length: 15; V: TRBV4-1; DNA: TGCGCCAGCTCCAGTTTAGGGGGCGAACAAGAGACCCAGTACTTC; CDR3: CASSSLGGEQETQYF
D: .; J: TRBJ1-5; size: .; length: 16; V: TRBV23-1; DNA: TGCGCCAGCAGTCTCGGACTTCGGCAGTGCAATCAGCCCCAGCATTTT; CDR3: CASSLGLRQCNQPQHF
D: TRBD1; J: TRBJ2-1; size: .; length: 15; V: TRBV5-1; DNA: TGCGCCAGCAGCGAGACAGGGGATGGGTACAATGAGCAGTTCTTC; CDR3: CASSETGDGYNEQFF
D: TRBD1; J: TRBJ1-1; size: .; length: 14; V: TRBV2; DNA: TGTGCCAGCAGTCCGGACAGGACTTACACTGAAGCTTTCTTT; CDR3: CASSPDRTYTEAFF
D: .; J: TRBJ1-1; size: .; length: 13; V: TRBV19; DNA: TGTGCCAGTACCTCACTCGCGGGGGGCAGAGCTTTCTTT; CDR3: CASTSLAGGRAFF
D: TRBD1; J: TRBJ1-2; size: .; length: 17; V: TRBV5-1; DNA: TGCGCCAGCAGCTTTGGGCATGGGGACAGGGGGATTTATGGCTACACCTTC; CDR3: CASSFGHGDRGIYGYTF
D: .; J: TRBJ2-7; size: .; length: 13; V: TRBV9; DNA: TGTGCCAGCAGCGTAAAAGACAGCTACGAGCAGTACTTC; CDR3: CASSVKDSYEQYF
D: TRBD2; J: TRBJ2-5; size: once; length: 15; V: TRBV3-1/TRBV3-2; DNA: TGTGCCAGCAGCCCGGGCCGGGGGGGGCAAGAGACCCAGTACTTC; CDR3: CASSPGRGGQETQYF
D: .; J: TRBJ2-2; size: .; length: 16; V: TRBV7-9; DNA: TGTGCCAGCAGCTCAACGGGACTTATAAACACCGGGGAGCTGTTTTTT; CDR3: CASSSTGLINTGELFF
D: .; J: TRBJ2-5; size: few; length: 15; V: TRBV5-6; DNA: TGTGCCAGCAGCTTCTATAGCCGGGACAAAGAGACCCAGTACTTC; CDR3: CASSFYSRDKETQYF
D: TRBD1; J: TRBJ2-7; size: .; length: 14; V: TRBV7-9; DNA: TGTGCCAGCAGCTTAATAGGGACAGGGGTAAAGCAGTACTTC; CDR3: CASSLIGTGVKQYF
D: .; J: TRBJ2-7; size: .; length: 13; V: TRBV10-2; DNA: TGCGCCAGCAGCTGGGACTGGTCCTACGAGCAGTACTTC; CDR3: CASSWDWSYEQYF
D: TRBD1; J: TRBJ1-2; size: .; length: 15; V: TRBV18; DNA: TGTGCCAGCTCACCCAGGACAGGGGCGGGCTATGGCTACACCTTC; CDR3: CASSPRTGAGYGYTF
D: .; J: TRBJ1-4; size: .; length: 13; V: TRBV12-3/TRBV12-4; DNA: TGTGCCAGCTCCCGAGCGGGGTTTGAAAAACTGTTTTTT; CDR3: CASSRAGFEKLFF
D: .; J: TRBJ1-1; size: .; length: 12; V: TRBV28; DNA: TGTGCCAGCAGCATCATGAACACTGAAGCTTTCTTT; CDR3: CASSIMNTEAFF
D: .; J: TRBJ1-5; size: .; length: 16; V: TRBV19; DNA: TGTGCCAGTAGTATAGAGGTGGGGCGTCGGAGTCAGCCCCAGCATTTT; CDR3: CASSIEVGRRSQPQHF
D: .; J: TRBJ2-2; size: .; length: 16; V: TRBV5-1; DNA: TGCGCCAGCAGCTTATTCGAGCGAGAGAACACCGGGGAGCTGTTTTTT; CDR3: CASSLFERENTGELFF
D: .; J: TRBJ2-1; size: .; length: 12; V: TRBV3-1/TRBV3-2; DNA: TGTGCCGTATCTTATAGCGACAATGAGCAGTTCTTC; CDR3: CAVSYSDNEQFF
D: .; J: TRBJ2-7; size: .; length: 16; V: TRBV5-1; DNA: TGCGCCAGCAGCTTGGCTTCTAGGGCGGGGTCGGTCGAGCAGTACTTC; CDR3: CASSLASRAGSVEQYF
D: TRBD1; J: TRBJ1-1; size: .; length: 13; V: TRBV6-5; DNA: TGTGCCAGCACCCGACAGGGCCCGGAGGAAGCTTTCTTT; CDR3: CASTRQGPEEAFF
D: .; J: TRBJ2-2; size: .; length: 16; V: TRBV2; DNA: TGTGCCAGCAGTGTTCAGTCACCTGCGAACACCGGGGAGCTGTTTTTT; CDR3: CASSVQSPANTGELFF
D: TRBD1; J: TRBJ1-5; size: .; length: 13; V: TRBV2; DNA: TGTGCCAGCAGTAGGGACAGTAATCAGCCCCAGCATTTT; CDR3: CASSRDSNQPQHF
D: .; J: TRBJ2-5; size: .; length: 15; V: TRBV5-5; DNA: TGTGCCAGCAGCTTGGGAGTACCCACGAGGGAGACCCAGTACTTC; CDR3: CASSLGVPTRETQYF